These 19 T cell receptor beta chains share one sample of origin, sequenced in a study of graft-versus-host responses after intestinal transplantation. Profiled with immunoSEQ multiplex PCR; TCRdb holds only in-frame clones, not every one. This sample has 6,000 to 8,000 clones, with roughly a quarter found just once. There were some 200,000 CFSE-labeled responder cells plated together with some 200,000 irradiated, violet-dye-labeled stimulator cells. Here the sequenced sample was alloreactive CD8+ T cells from a mixed lymphocyte reaction culture, taken before transplantation. Subset indicated: CFSE-low proliferating T cells sorted from approximately 6-day pre-transplant mixed lymphocyte reaction (GvH or HvG direction). These receptor sequences come from a human patient who was an organ donor for intestinal transplantation.

CDR3: CASSLGPGASYEQYF. In DNA form, the CDR3 reads TGTGCCAGCAGCTTAGGGCCGGGGGCGTCCTACGAGCAGTACTTC. The chain joins TRBV7-3 to TRBJ2-7; D may correspond to TRBD1 or TRBD2 (6 bases each). The germline V gene has CDR1 SGHTA and CDR2 FQGTGA. The V end lost 2 bases, the J end lost 1 base, and 12 bases lay between the germline ends. CDR3 size: 15 residues.

The rearrangement links TRBV15 to TRBJ1-1, with no clear D. Deletions cut 3 bases from V and 2 bases from J, with 7 bases between. This CDR3 region has 13 residues. CDR1 is LNHNV, CDR2 YYDKDF, per germline (reference sequence). In DNA, the CDR3 is TGTGCCACCAGCAGGCCAGCCAACACTGAAGCTTTCTTT. It specifies CATSRPANTEAFF.

This clone was counted between two and nine times. This CDR3 is also generated by other DNA sequences in the sample. J is TRBJ1-2 and V is TRBV7-3, with D possibly matching TRBD1 (6 bases). Germline CDR1 reads SGHTA; CDR2 reads FQGTGA. V dropped 2 bases and J dropped 7 bases, with 11 bases sitting between them. The CDR3 sequence is 13 residues long. The CDR3 sequence is CASSLVGGPGYTF. The CDR3 DNA reads as TGTGCCAGCAGCTTAGTGGGGGGGCCTGGCTACACCTTC.

This clone was found a few times. This chain links TRBV7-2 with TRBJ2-7; 8 positions agree with TRBD2. J lost 2 bases, V lost 3 bases, and 9 bases had no gene match. The CDR3 sequence is 16 residues long. Germline CDR1 is SGHTA and CDR2 is FQGNSA. CDR3 amino acids: CASSLVGGRPPYEQYF. In DNA, the CDR3 is TGTGCCAGCAGCTTGGTGGGCGGGAGGCCCCCCTACGAGCAGTACTTC.

On this clone: A single base separates this from a much larger clone, so it may be a read error. This specimen includes other DNA sequences encoding the same CDR3. The chain uses TRBV27 and TRBJ1-1; tentatively, D is TRBD1 (5 bases). The CDR3 length is 12 residues. CDR1 MNHEY and CDR2 SMNVEV come from the germline V gene (reference sequence). The V end was cut by 3 bases, the J end by 8 bases, with 10 bases between. For the CDR3, the DNA is TGTGCCAGCAGTTTGGGGACTGGGGAAGCTTTCTTT. Amino acids: CASSLGTGEAFF.

This chain links TRBV4-1 with TRBJ1-2, with D maybe TRBD1 (5 bases). V lost 5 bases and J 2 bases, leaving 12 bases between the germline ends. The length of the CDR3 is 14 residues. Germline assignment: CDR1 MGHRA and CDR2 YSYEKL. The CDR3, as DNA: TGCGCCAGCAGCGCCAGGGCAGACAACTATGGCTACACCTTC. It yields the protein CASSARADNYGYTF.

The chain employs TRBV6-1 and TRBJ2-4, with D perhaps TRBD1 or TRBD2 (6 bases each). CDR3 size: 18 residues. Germline V gene sequence: CDR1 MNHNS, CDR2 SASEGT. Trimming shortened V by 2 bases and J by 1 base, and 18 bases separated the two germline ends. The CDR3: CASSESGAGVEAKNIQYF. The CDR3 DNA is TGTGCCAGCAGTGAATCGGGAGCAGGGGTCGAGGCCAAAAACATTCAGTACTTC.

V gene TRBV7-3 combines with J gene TRBJ2-2; D is unclear. Per the germline V gene, CDR1 is SGHTA and CDR2 is FQGTGA. Trimming removed 1 base from V and 6 bases from J, with 6 bases in between. The CDR3 runs 13 residues. CDR3 in amino acids: CASSLILAGELFF. The CDR3 coding sequence is TGTGCCAGCAGCTTAATCCTAGCCGGGGAGCTGTTTTTT.

The chain combines TRBV27 with TRBJ2-4, with TRBD2 as a possible D gene (5 bases). V lost 0 bases and J 7 bases, leaving 19 bases between the germline ends. CDR1 and CDR2 (germline): MNHEY, SMNVEV (reference sequence). This CDR3 has 17 residues. The CDR3 protein is CASSLSWAHHPGNIQYF. The DNA for the CDR3 is TGTGCCAGCAGTTTATCGTGGGCTCACCACCCGGGGAACATTCAGTACTTC.

The V call is TRBV19, the J call TRBJ1-2; TRBD1 might be the D (5 bases). The CDR3 totals 16 residues. Germline V gene data show CDR1 as LNHDA and CDR2 as SQIVND (reference sequence). V dropped 6 bases and J dropped 2 bases, with 19 bases sitting between them. CDR3 residues: CASSLGDLAGNYGYTF. The CDR3 DNA sequence: TGTGCCAGTAGCTTGGGGGACCTCGCGGGAAACTATGGCTACACCTTC.

This clone rates as medium-sized. The chain carries TRBV7-9 and TRBJ2-2, with TRBD1 matching over 9 bases. The V gene's germline CDR1 is SEHNR and CDR2 FQNEAQ (reference sequence). CDR3 size: 16 residues. V lost 5 bases and J lost 2; bases outside the gene matches: 6. CDR3 DNA: TGTGCCAGCAGCGCCCGACAGGGGGGTAACACCGGGGAGCTGTTTTTT. Translating it yields CASSARQGGNTGELFF.

The rearrangement joins TRBV4-3 to TRBJ2-2; no firm D call. V lost 2 bases, J lost 1 base, and 8 bases lay in between. The CDR3 runs to 15 residues. Germline lookup yields CDR1 LGHNA and CDR2 YSLEER. CDR3 DNA: TGCGCCAGCAGCCAAATTGCAGGGAACACCGGGGAGCTGTTTTTT. This gives the protein CASSQIAGNTGELFF.

V is TRBV28 and J is TRBJ2-7; 8 bases agree with TRBD1. The germline V gene has CDR1 MDHEN and CDR2 SYDVKM. Losses at the gene ends were 6 bases for V and 5 bases for J; bases not matched to a gene: 9. The CDR3 length is 14 residues. The CDR3 DNA sequence: TGTGCCAGCAGCAACAGGGGGAAGGAGGACGAGCAGTACTTC. Residues: CASSNRGKEDEQYF.

The CDR3 loop is CASSLNPADTQYF. For the CDR3, the DNA is TGTGCCAGCAGTTTAAACCCCGCAGATACGCAGTATTTT. The chain carries TRBV28 and TRBJ2-3; D call uncertain. The germline V and J ends were trimmed by 2 bases and 4 bases, with 7 bases remaining between them. In germline, CDR1 is MDHEN, CDR2 SYDVKM. The CDR3 length is 13 residues.

This clone is judged medium-sized. V and J are TRBV2 and TRBJ1-5; D is unresolved. This CDR3 is built from 14 residues. Germline V gene data show CDR1 as SNHLY and CDR2 as FYNNEI. The V and J ends lost 4 bases and 3 bases respectively, with 10 bases between them. The CDR3 sequence: CASSVLILNQPQHF. The CDR3 DNA follows: TGTGCCAGCAGTGTTCTGATTCTCAATCAGCCCCAGCATTTT.

V usage is TRBV4-2 and J usage is TRBJ2-7; D remains ambiguous. Per germline, CDR1 LGHNA and CDR2 YNFKEQ. V was cut by 3 bases and J by 3 bases, with 18 bases left in between. This CDR3 contains 16 residues. CDR3 DNA: TGTGCCAGCAGCCATATTGGCGGACCCCACATCTACGAGCAGTACTTC. Amino acid sequence: CASSHIGGPHIYEQYF.

Note on this clone: Just one base apart from a much larger clone, this may be a read error. J is TRBJ2-5 and V is TRBV7-9, with TRBD1 as a possible D gene (8 bases). This CDR3 has 13 residues. Trimming took 6 bases from V and 5 from J, leaving 13 bases between them. Germline V gene data show CDR1 as SEHNR and CDR2 as FQNEAQ (reference sequence). This CDR3 reads CASRYRGGETQYF. DNA of the CDR3: TGTGCCAGCAGATACAGGGGGGGGGAGACCCAGTACTTC.

The genes are TRBV4-1 and TRBJ2-7; the match to TRBD2 covers 8 bases. The ends lost 0 bases at V and 1 base at J; junction bases unmatched: 11. The CDR3 is 18 amino acids. Germline CDR1 is MGHRA and CDR2 is YSYEKL. Written as DNA, the CDR3 is TGCGCCAGCAGCCAAGACTTATTGACTAGCGTGCAATCCTACGAGCAGTACTTC. Its translation is CASSQDLLTSVQSYEQYF.

The rearrangement links TRBV7-2 to TRBJ2-1; 11 bases agree with TRBD2. The length of the CDR3 is 15 residues. Germline trimming cut 5 bases from V and 4 bases from J; bases unmatched to any gene: 4. Germline V gives CDR1 SGHTA, CDR2 FQGNSA. CDR3: CASSELAGAYNEQFF. The CDR3, as DNA: TGTGCCAGCAGCGAACTAGCGGGAGCGTACAATGAGCAGTTCTTC.